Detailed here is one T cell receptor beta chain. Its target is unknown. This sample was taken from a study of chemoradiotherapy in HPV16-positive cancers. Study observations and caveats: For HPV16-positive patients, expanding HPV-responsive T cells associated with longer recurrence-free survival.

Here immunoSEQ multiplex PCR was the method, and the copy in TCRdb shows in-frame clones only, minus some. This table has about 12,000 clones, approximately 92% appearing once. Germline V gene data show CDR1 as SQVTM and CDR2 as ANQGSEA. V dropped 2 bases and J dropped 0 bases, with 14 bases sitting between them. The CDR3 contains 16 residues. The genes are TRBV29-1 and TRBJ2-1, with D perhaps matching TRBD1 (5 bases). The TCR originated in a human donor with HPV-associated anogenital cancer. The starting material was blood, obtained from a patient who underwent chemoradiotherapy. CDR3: CSVEYNRLSSYNEQFF. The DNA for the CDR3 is TGCAGCGTTGAATATAACAGGTTGAGCTCCTACAATGAGCAGTTCTTC.